The 10 T cell receptor beta chains given below trace back to one sample, sequenced in a study of shared clonotypes between healthy human individuals. Terminally differentiated effector memory CD45RA+ cells were left out of the naive CD8 fraction, which was CD45RO-negative and positively selected for CCR7. Method: immunoSEQ multiplex PCR; TCRdb's copy keeps in-frame clones and lacks some. The repertoire holds roughly 2.1 million clones, about 93% seen once, with about 1.8% in the top ten. Material: naive CD8+ T cells from PBMCs. Source of these receptors: a man aged 18 to 29 in good health. Some clones in this sample may be carry-over from other donors' samples.

In its sample, this clone was seen once. V is TRBV27 and J is TRBJ1-2; 8 bases are a match to TRBD1. CDR3 length equals 22 residues. The V segment lost 3 bases and the J segment 7 bases; nucleotides outside the gene matches: 31. Germline-derived CDR1 and CDR2 are MNHEY and SMNVEV (reference sequence). The CDR3 region is CASSFVPLGTGPVGLKTGGYTF. In DNA, the CDR3 is TGTGCCAGCAGTTTTGTCCCTTTGGGGACAGGCCCGGTTGGACTTAAAACGGGTGGCTACACCTTC.

The chain recombines TRBV27 with TRBJ1-1; TRBD1 aligns across 7 bases. V lost 5 bases to trimming and J lost 11 bases; unmatched junction nucleotides: 11. This CDR3 comprises 13 residues. The germline V gene has CDR1 MNHEY and CDR2 SMNVEV (reference sequence). CDR3 amino acids: CASSMVQGGWAFF. The CDR3 DNA reads TGTGCCAGCAGTATGGTCCAGGGGGGATGGGCTTTCTTT.

This clone is a singleton in its sample. V is TRBV2 and J is TRBJ1-5, with D maybe TRBD1 (5 bases). The CDR3 is 14 residues long. Germline lookup yields CDR1 SNHLY and CDR2 FYNNEI. V lost 7 bases and J 2 bases, leaving 12 bases between the germline ends. The CDR3 loop reads CASKDSPGNQPQHF. The CDR3 DNA reads TGTGCCAGCAAAGACAGCCCCGGCAATCAGCCCCAGCATTTT.

The rearrangement links TRBV28 to TRBJ1-5, with unresolved D. The CDR3 covers 16 residues. With 3 bases removed from V and 4 bases from J, the gap between germline ends came to 16 bases. Germline V lookup: CDR1 MDHEN, CDR2 SYDVKM. As DNA, the CDR3 is TGTGCCAGCAGTTTCGCGGGGATAGTACGGAATCAGCCCCAGCATTTT. Encoded protein: CASSFAGIVRNQPQHF.

The chain uses TRBV27 and TRBJ1-1; no clear D. Germline-derived CDR1 and CDR2 are MNHEY and SMNVEV (reference sequence). The V and J ends lost 8 bases and 4 bases respectively, with 8 bases between them. The CDR3 consists of 11 residues. As DNA, the CDR3 is TGTGCCAGCGTGGGGAGCACTGAAGCTTTCTTT. Its translation is CASVGSTEAFF.

This chain uses TRBV27 with TRBJ2-7, with D maybe TRBD1 (5 bases). V lost 4 bases to trimming and J lost 4 bases, with 17 bases between them. Germline CDR1 MNHEY, CDR2 SMNVEV (reference sequence). The length of the CDR3 is 15 residues. The CDR3 sequence: CASSWAPRVGYEQYF. CDR3 nucleotide sequence: TGTGCCAGCAGTTGGGCCCCCAGGGTCGGTTACGAGCAGTACTTC.

A note on this clone: This sample includes further DNA sequences coding for the same CDR3. This chain joins TRBV27 and TRBJ2-3; TRBD2 agrees at 9 bases. J lost 4 bases, V lost 6 bases, and 8 bases had no gene match. The CDR3 is 15 residues long. Germline V CDR1 and CDR2: MNHEY, SMNVEV (reference sequence). The CDR3 sequence: CASSTLAGAADTQYF. Written as DNA, the CDR3 is TGTGCCAGCAGCACTTTAGCGGGAGCTGCAGATACGCAGTATTTT.

The chain has TRBV4-1 and TRBJ2-5, with D maybe TRBD2 (6 bases). The CDR3 loop spans 16 amino acids. The V gene's germline CDR1 is MGHRA and CDR2 YSYEKL. V dropped 4 bases and J dropped 4 bases, with 19 bases sitting between them. For the CDR3, the DNA is TGCGCCAGCAGCCGGAGGGTTGAGGGCCCGATAGAGACCCAGTACTTC. Protein: CASSRRVEGPIETQYF.

The chain employs TRBV7-9 and TRBJ1-1, with 8 bases lining up with TRBD1. With V trimmed by 5 bases and J by 3 bases, 8 bases remained unmatched. This CDR3 region has 15 residues. Germline V gives CDR1 SEHNR, CDR2 FQNEAQ (reference sequence). The CDR3 sequence: CASSLVGTGDTEAFF. For the CDR3, the DNA is TGTGCCAGCAGCCTCGTAGGGACAGGAGACACTGAAGCTTTCTTT.

This clone was seen a single time. This rearrangement joins TRBV11-2 to TRBJ1-1; unclear D gene. Trimming took 1 base from V and 1 from J, leaving 10 bases between them. Germline CDR1 reads SGHAT; CDR2 reads FQNNGV. This CDR3 is built from 15 residues. DNA of the CDR3: TGTGCCAGCAGCTTAGGGGCGTTTGGGAACACTGAAGCTTTCTTT. It specifies CASSLGAFGNTEAFF. The full variable domain, its missing parts supplied by reference TRBV11-2 and TRBJ1-1, is EAGVAQSPRYKIIEKRQSVAFWCNPISGHATLYWYQQILGQGPKLLIQFQNNGVVDDSQLPKDRFSAERLKGVDSTLKIQPAKLEDSAVYLCASSLGAFGNTEAFFGQGTRLTVV.